The T cell receptor beta chain under discussion was sequenced for a study of CD8+ T cells in alopecia areata. RNA was extracted and reverse transcribed into cDNA as the sequencing template. Data came from immunoSEQ multiplex PCR; TCRdb stores just in-frame clones and leaves some out. The sample carries 90,000 to 130,000 clones, 58% recorded once. This CDR3 comprises 15 residues. With V trimmed by 4 bases and J by 6 bases, 6 bases remained unmatched. Germline CDR1 reads LNHDA; CDR2 reads SQIVND (reference sequence). Concerning this clone: The antigen is undetermined.

Broader study findings: Clonality in lesional scalp, especially alopecia totalis/universalis, exceeded that of normal scalp.

This clonotype originated in a human donor with alopecia areata. The chain is built from TRBV19 and TRBJ1-5; 10 bases agree with TRBD1. Sequences were obtained from NKG2D-low CD8+ T cells sorted from blood. In nucleotides, the CDR3 is TGTGCCAGTAGTACGGGACAGGGGTTCGGTCAGCCCCAGCATTTT. Its protein is CASSTGQGFGQPQHF.